This T cell receptor beta chain was profiled in a study of blood T cell repertoires in COVID-19. Clones were sequenced by immunoSEQ multiplex PCR, and TCRdb holds only the in-frame ones, with some missing. The sample carries around 250,000 clones, about nine tenths recorded once. Trimming cost V 7 bases and J 0 bases; bases outside gene matches: 3. The CDR3 has 14 residues. CDR1 and CDR2 (germline): SNHLY, FYNNEI. The J gene is TRBJ1-3, the V gene TRBV2; 7 bases match TRBD1. This clonotype was sampled from a man younger than 35 who had recovered from COVID-19. The sample comprised PBMCs or T cells enriched from blood (not recorded which). The CDR3 protein is CASNDRASGNTIYF. The CDR3 region has the DNA TGTGCCAGCAACGACAGGGCCTCTGGAAACACCATATATTTT.